The 28 T cell receptor beta chains below were found in one sample sequenced in a study of blood T cell repertoires in COVID-19. TCRdb keeps only in-frame clones here, not all; method: immunoSEQ multiplex PCR. The table lists 150,000 to 200,000 clones, around 83% of them singletons, with about 6.5% in the top ten. Specimen: peripheral blood. These receptor sequences come from a middle-aged woman with acute or convalescent COVID-19.

This chain links TRBV28 with TRBJ1-2, with 7 bases fitting TRBD1. With 6 bases clipped from V and 1 base from J, the junction kept 5 bases outside the gene matches. Germline V lookup: CDR1 MDHEN, CDR2 SYDVKM. This CDR3 region has 14 residues. The chain's CDR3 is CASRIQGFNYGYTF. The CDR3 nucleotides read TGTGCCAGCAGGATACAGGGGTTTAACTATGGCTACACCTTC.

The chain combines TRBV19 with TRBJ2-7, with D maybe TRBD2 (5 bases). The CDR3 has 14 amino acids. Between the trimmed V and J ends, which lost 6 bases and 3 bases, there was a span of 15 bases. Germline CDR1 reads LNHDA; CDR2 reads SQIVND (reference sequence). The CDR3 bases are TGTGCCAGTAGCGGTACAGAGGGCCTCTACGAGCAGTACTTC. Encoded protein: CASSGTEGLYEQYF.

The CDR3 region has the DNA TGTGCCAGCAGCCTGGACTTGGACAGGAGCTCCTATAATTCACCCCTCCACTTT. It codes for CASSLDLDRSSYNSPLHF. The gene calls are TRBV21-1 and TRBJ1-6; the DNA was not compared with TRBD1, the D call given in the table. TRBV21-1 is annotated as a pseudogene. The CDR3 spans 18 residues.

This chain links TRBV6-6 with TRBJ2-3; perhaps TRBD2 as D (5 bases). In germline, CDR1 is MNHNY, CDR2 SVGAGI (reference sequence). This CDR3 contains 12 residues. With 6 bases removed from V and 5 bases from J, the gap between germline ends came to 9 bases. CDR3 nucleotide sequence: TGTGCCAGCAGCCCAGGACTAGATACGCAGTATTTT. Protein: CASSPGLDTQYF.

The chain links TRBV6-6 to TRBJ2-3; D gene unclear. The CDR3 spans 13 residues. Germline V gene lookup returns CDR1 MNHNY and CDR2 SVGAGI (reference sequence). Deletions cut 4 bases from V and 4 bases from J, with 9 bases between. CDR3 protein: CASSFLESDTQYF. The CDR3 bases are TGTGCCAGCAGTTTCCTAGAGTCAGATACGCAGTATTTT.

J is TRBJ2-3 and V is TRBV3-1 (or the pseudogene TRBV3-2); 11 positions match TRBD2. The CDR3 is 19 amino acids. Germline CDR1 and CDR2: LGHDT and YNNKEL (reference sequence). J was trimmed by 5 bases and V by 4 bases; bases with no gene match: 17. The CDR3 nucleotides read TGTGCCAGCAGCCGCATAGCCCAACTAGCGGGAGTTGCCGGAGATACGCAGTATTTT. Protein product: CASSRIAQLAGVAGDTQYF.

The chain joins TRBV5-1 to TRBJ2-1; D may be TRBD2 (5 bases). Trimming took 7 bases from V and 7 from J, leaving 12 bases between them. The CDR3 sequence is 12 residues long. Germline CDR1 reads SGHRS; CDR2 reads YFSETQ. CDR3 DNA sequence: TGCGCCAGCGGGAGCATTGGTAATGAGCAGTTCTTC. It is translated as CASGSIGNEQFF.

This clone was counted once. The chain couples TRBV28 to TRBJ2-7, with TRBD2 identical over 13 bases. Germline V gene lookup returns CDR1 MDHEN and CDR2 SYDVKM. V shed 6 bases, J shed 3 bases, and the junction held 8 bases outside the gene matches. CDR3 length: 16 amino acids. This CDR3 is CASRPAGTSGVYEQYF. The CDR3 coding sequence is TGTGCCAGCAGACCGGCCGGGACTAGCGGGGTCTACGAGCAGTACTTC. Using reference TRBV28 and TRBJ2-7 for the parts outside the CDR3, the full variable domain is DVKVTQSSRYLVKRTGEKVFLECVQDMDHENMFWYRQDPGLGLRLIYFSYDVKMKEKGDIPEGYSVSREKKERFSLILESASTNQTSMYLCASRPAGTSGVYEQYFGPGTRLTVT.

The V gene is TRBV6-5, the J gene TRBJ2-7, with TRBD1 as a possible D gene (6 bases). Between the trimmed V and J ends, which lost 6 bases and 1 base, there was a span of 13 bases. The CDR3 is 14 residues long. The germline gives CDR1 MNHEY, CDR2 SVGAGI. CDR3 sequence (DNA): TGTGCCAGCAGCCAGGACAGCCGGTCCTACGAGCAGTACTTC. Protein: CASSQDSRSYEQYF.

CDR3 protein: CSIHSGTGFGGYTF. The CDR3 DNA sequence: TGCAGCATCCACTCCGGGACAGGGTTCGGCGGCTACACCTTC. The V gene is TRBV29-1, the J gene TRBJ1-2; 9 bases align to TRBD1. The CDR3 runs 14 residues. The junction had 15 bases not matched to a gene; V was cut back by 8 bases and J by 8 bases. CDR1 is SQVTM and CDR2 is ANQGSEA in the germline V gene.

The J gene is TRBJ2-5, the V gene TRBV4-2; a weak D match, TRBD2 (5 bases). This CDR3 has 13 residues. CDR1 and CDR2 from the germline V gene are LGHNA and YNFKEQ. V was shortened by 1 base and J by 5 bases, with 8 bases between the two germline ends. CDR3 DNA: TGTGCCAGCAGCCAAGGGACTCAGGAGACCCAGTACTTC. Its translation is CASSQGTQETQYF.

This chain uses TRBV9 with TRBJ2-2; D might be TRBD1 (6 bases). The germline CDR1 and CDR2 sequences are SGDLS and YYNGEE. Between the trimmed V and J ends, which lost 3 bases and 5 bases, there was a span of 14 bases. There are 15 residues in the CDR3. In DNA form, the CDR3 reads TGTGCCAGCAGCGACGTTGGACAGAAAACCGGGGAGCTGTTTTTT. Amino acid sequence: CASSDVGQKTGELFF.

This chain links TRBV11-2 with TRBJ2-1; 13 nucleotides line up with TRBD2. The CDR3 is 17 amino acids. CDR1 SGHAT and CDR2 FQNNGV come from the germline V gene. V trimming: 8 bases; J trimming: 9 bases; junction bases outside the gene matches: 16. Here the CDR3 DNA reads TGTGCCAGCGGTACCACCATAAGACTAGCGGGGGGCAGTGAGCAGTTCTTC. Translating it yields CASGTTIRLAGGSEQFF.

This clone turned up a few times. The rearrangement links TRBV4-2 to TRBJ2-7; 11 bases agree with TRBD2. The CDR3 consists of 17 residues. Germline trimming cut 0 bases from V and 0 bases from J; bases unmatched to any gene: 4. Germline loops: CDR1 LGHNA, CDR2 YNFKEQ. The CDR3 loop reads CASSQDPTSGSSYEQYF. Here the CDR3 DNA reads TGTGCCAGCAGCCAAGACCCTACTAGCGGGAGCTCCTACGAGCAGTACTTC.

The chain carries TRBV7-8 and TRBJ2-2; weak D call: TRBD1 (5 bases). The CDR3 length is 16 residues. Germline loops: CDR1 SGHVS, CDR2 FQNEAQ. V dropped 5 bases and J dropped 1 base, with 14 bases sitting between them. In DNA form, the CDR3 reads TGTGCCAGCAGCCCCATGGGGCCCAAGAACACCGGGGAGCTGTTTTTT. Protein product: CASSPMGPKNTGELFF.

The V and J genes are TRBV7-2 and TRBJ2-3; 7 bases map to TRBD2. The V segment lost 6 bases and the J segment 2 bases; nucleotides outside the gene matches: 2. The CDR3 spans 13 residues. CDR1 is SGHTA and CDR2 is FQGNSA in the germline V gene. The CDR3 DNA is TGTGCCAGCAGGCTAGCGGTCACAGATACGCAGTATTTT. This encodes CASRLAVTDTQYF.

The V gene is TRBV2, the J gene TRBJ1-5; D possibly corresponds to TRBD1 (5 bases). CDR3 size: 14 residues. Germline loops: CDR1 SNHLY, CDR2 FYNNEI. Between the trimmed V and J ends, which lost 3 bases and 0 bases, there was a span of 6 bases. The CDR3 loop reads CASSDRASNQPQHF. For the CDR3, the DNA is TGTGCCAGCAGTGACAGGGCTAGCAATCAGCCCCAGCATTTT.

The CDR3 reads CATSDSSRYTF. In nucleotides, the CDR3 is TGTGCCACCAGTGATTCAAGCCGCTACACCTTC. The rearrangement uses TRBV24-1 and TRBJ1-2; D remains unclear. This CDR3 is 11 amino acids long. Germline CDR1 reads KGHDR; CDR2 reads SFDVKD. V lost 2 bases, J lost 9 bases, and 6 bases lay in between.

This chain links TRBV6-5 with TRBJ2-2; no reliable D call. V was shortened by 11 bases and J by 7 bases, with 14 bases between the two germline ends. Per germline, CDR1 MNHEY and CDR2 SVGAGI. CDR3 size: 12 residues. The CDR3 region is CAVQVYNGELFF. The CDR3 nucleotides are TGTGCCGTCCAGGTTTATAACGGGGAGCTGTTTTTT.

In this sample, this clone turned up a few times. The chain links TRBV6-5 to TRBJ1-1; tentative D call: TRBD1 (5 bases). This CDR3 is 14 amino acids long. Trimming took 2 bases from V and 10 from J, leaving 17 bases between them. CDR1 and CDR2 from the germline V gene are MNHEY and SVGAGI. The CDR3 region is CASSYPGGGYRAFF. CDR3 sequence (DNA): TGTGCCAGCAGTTACCCTGGCGGGGGATATAGAGCTTTCTTT.

This chain uses TRBV6-5 with TRBJ1-1; maybe TRBD1 (5 bases). The V end was cut by 5 bases, the J end by 2 bases, with 15 bases between. Germline assignment: CDR1 MNHEY and CDR2 SVGAGI. The CDR3 is 15 amino acids. In DNA, the CDR3 is TGTGCCAGCAGTCCCATGACAGCTTCCAACACTGAAGCTTTCTTT. It yields the protein CASSPMTASNTEAFF.

This clone was seen more than once but under ten times. The V and J genes are TRBV11-1 and TRBJ1-6; no reliable D call. CDR3 length: 14 amino acids. Trimming shortened V by 2 bases and J by 11 bases, and 13 bases separated the two germline ends. Per the germline V gene, CDR1 is SGHAT and CDR2 is FQDESV (reference sequence). The CDR3, as DNA: TGTGCCAGCAGCTTACGAGGGCACACTGCACCCCTCCACTTT. It translates to CASSLRGHTAPLHF.

The genes are TRBV28 and TRBJ2-7; D is unresolved. Per germline, CDR1 MDHEN and CDR2 SYDVKM. This CDR3 contains 12 residues. Trimming took off 5 bases at V and 5 bases at J, with 10 bases between the two ends. The CDR3 region has the DNA TGTGCCAGCAGTGGCAGTTACAACGAGCAGTACTTC. It yields the protein CASSGSYNEQYF.

The chain couples TRBV28 to TRBJ1-1, with 8 bases lining up with TRBD1. The CDR3 runs 13 residues. Germline CDR1 is MDHEN and CDR2 is SYDVKM. J was trimmed by 5 bases and V by 8 bases; bases with no gene match: 7. Here the CDR3 DNA reads TGTGCCAGCTCGACAGGGGTGGGTACTGAAGCTTTCTTT. The encoded protein is CASSTGVGTEAFF.

The chain carries TRBV6-2 or TRBV6-3 and TRBJ2-1; 14 nucleotides align to TRBD2. The germline gives CDR1 MNHEY, CDR2 SVGEGT. Trimming removed 5 bases from V and 8 bases from J; junction bases left unmatched: 2. The CDR3 is made up of 14 amino acids. The CDR3 here is CASSRLAGGDEQFF. CDR3 coding DNA: TGTGCCAGCAGTCGACTAGCGGGAGGGGATGAGCAGTTCTTC.

The chain combines TRBV6-5 with TRBJ1-6; TRBD1 matches 7 bases. The CDR3 extends over 15 amino acids. The germline V gene has CDR1 MNHEY and CDR2 SVGAGI. V was pared by 6 bases and J by 3 bases, with 5 bases of the junction left unmatched. CDR3 sequence (DNA): TGTGCCAGCAGCTCTGACAGGGACTATAATTCACCCCTCCACTTT. Translating gives CASSSDRDYNSPLHF.

This clone was seen a few times. This chain uses TRBV5-5 with TRBJ2-5; 10 nucleotides line up with TRBD2. Germline V gene sequence: CDR1 SGHKS, CDR2 YYEKEE (reference sequence). V trimming: 0 bases; J trimming: 5 bases; junction bases outside the gene matches: 7. This CDR3 is built from 16 residues. CDR3 sequence (DNA): TGTGCCAGCAGCTTGGCCCCAGCGGGAGGGAGGGAGACCCAGTACTTC. It specifies CASSLAPAGGRETQYF.

This chain connects TRBV24-1 to TRBJ1-5, with D hard to call. Germline V CDR1 and CDR2: KGHDR, SFDVKD. Trimming pared 2 bases from V and 0 bases from J, leaving 7 bases between. The CDR3 sequence is 15 residues long. The DNA of the CDR3 is TGTGCCACCAGTGATTCCCTCTATAGCAATCAGCCCCAGCATTTT. Its translation is CATSDSLYSNQPQHF.